This T cell receptor beta chain stems from a study of T cell clonality in common variable immunodeficiency. General observations from the study: Links between repertoire features and CVID complications were heterogeneity-limited. The cause of increased CVID clonality remains unclear without subpopulation sequencing.

Germline V gives CDR1 ENHRY, CDR2 SYGVKD. V was pared by 2 bases and J by 1 base, with 11 bases between. The CDR3 extends over 15 amino acids. Produced via immunoSEQ multiplex PCR; TCRdb's table is partial and in-frame only. The sample is made up of about 39,000 clones, none counted only once. This clone has ten or more counts. The target antigen is unknown. The read ends 3 residues shy of where the CDR3 ends; the end is completed using the germline J gene. This TCR derives from a person aged 18-69 years in good health. Specimen: peripheral blood mononuclear cells. This sequence joins TRBV10-3 and TRBJ1-2; D ambiguous. CDR3 bases read: TGTGCCATCAGTGAGACAGCTACCGTTAACTATGGC. Its protein product is CAISETATVNYG. The full CDR3 protein is CAISETATVNYGYTF.